Shown below are 7 T cell receptor beta chains from a single sample sequenced in a study of T cells in localized non-small cell lung cancer. TCRdb keeps only in-frame clones here, not all; method: immunoSEQ multiplex PCR. The table shows roughly 40,000 clones, with approximately 88% occurring only once. Material: peripheral blood, obtained before any cancer treatment. These receptors were obtained from a woman aged 40-69 years with stage I lung adenocarcinoma.

About this clone itself: The same CDR3 also results from other DNA sequences found in this sample. The gene calls are TRBV19 and TRBJ2-2; D might be TRBD2 (5 bases). Trimming shortened V by 0 bases and J by 6 bases, and 8 bases separated the two germline ends. Germline V lookup: CDR1 LNHDA, CDR2 SQIVND (reference sequence). The CDR3 consists of 14 residues. CDR3: CASSIDRGAGELFF. The CDR3 bases are TGTGCCAGTAGTATAGATCGGGGAGCCGGGGAGCTGTTTTTT. Full variable domain (remainder filled in from reference TRBV19 and TRBJ2-2): DGGITQSPKYLFRKEGQNVTLSCEQNLNHDAMYWYRQDPGQGLRLIYYSQIVNDFQKGDIAEGYSVSREKKESFPLTVTSAQKNPTAFYLCASSIDRGAGELFFGEGSRLTVL.

The chain uses TRBV23-1 and TRBJ1-5, with D maybe TRBD1 (5 bases). TRBV23-1 is an open reading frame, and its role is uncertain. With 0 bases removed from V and 4 bases from J, the gap between germline ends came to 13 bases. The CDR3 runs to 16 residues. Here the CDR3 reads CASSQSTGERNQPQHF. CDR3 in DNA: TGCGCCAGCAGTCAATCTACGGGGGAGAGGAATCAGCCCCAGCATTTT.

This clone appeared once. The chain links TRBV10-3 to TRBJ2-5, with 9 bases fitting TRBD2. Trimming removed 5 bases from V and 13 bases from J; junction bases left unmatched: 17. In germline, CDR1 is ENHRY, CDR2 SYGVKD. The CDR3 runs 15 residues. The DNA of the CDR3 is TGTGCCATCAGTTCCGGGACTAGCAGGAGGGAGTATATGTACTTC. Translated: CAISSGTSRREYMYF.

This clone was recorded only once. V usage is TRBV28 and J usage is TRBJ1-2; 8 nucleotides agree with TRBD1. The germline V gene has CDR1 MDHEN and CDR2 SYDVKM. V shed 6 bases, J shed 7 bases, and the junction held 13 bases outside the gene matches. The CDR3 is 15 residues long. The CDR3 region is CASRIIRTGRSGYTF. CDR3 DNA sequence: TGTGCCAGCAGGATTATTCGGACAGGGAGGTCTGGCTACACCTTC.

This clone was counted once. V usage is TRBV11-2 and J usage is TRBJ2-7, with D hard to call. CDR1 is SGHAT, CDR2 FQNNGV, per germline. The CDR3 runs 13 residues. V was pared by 1 base and J by 3 bases, with 7 bases between. The CDR3 DNA sequence: TGTGCCAGCAGCTTAGGCAGCTACTACGAGCAGTACTTC. It yields the protein CASSLGSYYEQYF.

The chain is built from TRBV19 and TRBJ2-7, with D possibly being TRBD2 (5 bases). V was cut by 6 bases and J by 4 bases, with 13 bases left in between. Germline CDR1 reads LNHDA; CDR2 reads SQIVND (reference sequence). The CDR3 has 13 amino acids. CDR3 in amino acids: CASSPGIGYEQYF. The CDR3, as DNA: TGTGCCAGTAGCCCCGGGATAGGATACGAGCAGTACTTC.

This chain joins TRBV5-4 and TRBJ1-2; TRBD1 matches 7 bases. This CDR3 spans 15 amino acids. The germline CDR1 and CDR2 sequences are SGHNT and YYREEE (reference sequence). With 6 bases clipped from V and 4 bases from J, the junction kept 12 bases outside the gene matches. The CDR3 coding sequence is TGTGCCAGCATCTACTCCGGGGACAGACTCTATGGCTACACCTTC. Translating it yields CASIYSGDRLYGYTF.